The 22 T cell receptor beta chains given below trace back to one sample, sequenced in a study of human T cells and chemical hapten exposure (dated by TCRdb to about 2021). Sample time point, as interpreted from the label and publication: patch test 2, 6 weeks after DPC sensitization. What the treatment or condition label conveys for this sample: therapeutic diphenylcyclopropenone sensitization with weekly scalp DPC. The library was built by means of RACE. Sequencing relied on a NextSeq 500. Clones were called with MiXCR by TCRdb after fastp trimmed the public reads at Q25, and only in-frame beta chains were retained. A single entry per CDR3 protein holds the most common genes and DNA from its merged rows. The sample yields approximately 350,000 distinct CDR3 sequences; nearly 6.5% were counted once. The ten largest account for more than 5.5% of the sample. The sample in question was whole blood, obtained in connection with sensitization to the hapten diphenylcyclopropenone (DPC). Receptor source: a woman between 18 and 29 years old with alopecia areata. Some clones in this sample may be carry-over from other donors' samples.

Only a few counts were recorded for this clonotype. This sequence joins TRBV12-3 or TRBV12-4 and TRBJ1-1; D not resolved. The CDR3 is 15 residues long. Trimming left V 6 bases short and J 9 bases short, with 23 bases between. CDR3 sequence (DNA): TGTGCCAGCAGATATGCCGGACTTTCGGAGACGAAAGCTTTCTTT. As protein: CASRYAGLSETKAFF.

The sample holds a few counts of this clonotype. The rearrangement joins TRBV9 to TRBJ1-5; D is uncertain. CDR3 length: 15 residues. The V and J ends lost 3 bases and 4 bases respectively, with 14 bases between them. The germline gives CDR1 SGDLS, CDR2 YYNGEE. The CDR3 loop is CASSASSSGNQPQHF. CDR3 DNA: TGTGCCAGCAGCGCCAGTAGTAGTGGTAATCAGCCCCAGCATTTT.

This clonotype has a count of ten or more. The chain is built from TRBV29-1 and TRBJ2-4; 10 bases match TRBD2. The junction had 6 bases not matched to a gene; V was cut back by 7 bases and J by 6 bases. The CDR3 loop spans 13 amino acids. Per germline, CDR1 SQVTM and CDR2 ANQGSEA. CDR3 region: CSAPGLAANIQYF. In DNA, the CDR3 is TGCAGCGCCCCCGGACTAGCGGCAAACATTCAGTACTTC.

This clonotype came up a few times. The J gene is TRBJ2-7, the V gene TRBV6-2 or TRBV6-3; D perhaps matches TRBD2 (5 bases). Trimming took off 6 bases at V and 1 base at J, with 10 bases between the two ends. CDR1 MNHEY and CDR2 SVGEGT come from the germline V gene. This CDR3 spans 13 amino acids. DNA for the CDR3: TGTGCCAGCAGCTCTAGCTCATCCTACGAGCAGTACTTC. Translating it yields CASSSSSSYEQYF.

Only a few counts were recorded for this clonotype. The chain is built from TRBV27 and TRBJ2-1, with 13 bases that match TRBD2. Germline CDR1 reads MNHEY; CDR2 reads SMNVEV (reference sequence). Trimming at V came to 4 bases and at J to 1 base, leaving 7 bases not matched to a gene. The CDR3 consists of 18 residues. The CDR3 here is CASSSPGTSGASYNEQFF. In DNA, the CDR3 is TGTGCCAGCAGTTCGCCCGGGACTAGCGGGGCTTCCTACAATGAGCAGTTCTTC.

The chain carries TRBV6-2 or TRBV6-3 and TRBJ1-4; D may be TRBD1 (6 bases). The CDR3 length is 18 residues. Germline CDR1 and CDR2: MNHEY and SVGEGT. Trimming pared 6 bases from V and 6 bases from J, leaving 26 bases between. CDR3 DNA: TGTGCCAGCAGCCTGCAGGGGAGGACTTCAGCACTGGATGAAAAACTGTTTTTT. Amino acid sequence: CASSLQGRTSALDEKLFF.

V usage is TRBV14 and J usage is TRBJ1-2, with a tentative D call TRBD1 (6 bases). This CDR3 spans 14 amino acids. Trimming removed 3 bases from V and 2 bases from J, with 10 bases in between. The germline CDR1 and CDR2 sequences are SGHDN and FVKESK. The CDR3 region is CASSQDRINYGYTF. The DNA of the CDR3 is TGTGCCAGCAGCCAGGACAGAATCAACTATGGCTACACCTTC.

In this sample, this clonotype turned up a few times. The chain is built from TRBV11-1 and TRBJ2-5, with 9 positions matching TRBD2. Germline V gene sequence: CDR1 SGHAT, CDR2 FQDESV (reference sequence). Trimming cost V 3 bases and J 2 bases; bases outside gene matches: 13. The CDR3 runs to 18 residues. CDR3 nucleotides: TGTGCCAGCAGCTTGACAGCCCTTAGTCTAGCGGGGCAAGAGACCCAGTACTTC. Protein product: CASSLTALSLAGQETQYF.

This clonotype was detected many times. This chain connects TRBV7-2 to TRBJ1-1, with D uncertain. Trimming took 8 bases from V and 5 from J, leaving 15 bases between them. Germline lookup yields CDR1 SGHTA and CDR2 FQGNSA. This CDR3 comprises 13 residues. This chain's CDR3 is CASRTAWNTEAFF. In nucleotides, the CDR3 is TGTGCCAGCCGGACCGCTTGGAATACTGAAGCTTTCTTT. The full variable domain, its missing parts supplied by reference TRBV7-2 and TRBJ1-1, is GAGVSQSPSNKVTEKGKDVELRCDPISGHTALYWYRQSLGQGLEFLIYFQGNSAPDKSGLPSDRFSAERTGGSVSTLTIQRTQQEDSAVYLCASRTAWNTEAFFGQGTRLTVV.

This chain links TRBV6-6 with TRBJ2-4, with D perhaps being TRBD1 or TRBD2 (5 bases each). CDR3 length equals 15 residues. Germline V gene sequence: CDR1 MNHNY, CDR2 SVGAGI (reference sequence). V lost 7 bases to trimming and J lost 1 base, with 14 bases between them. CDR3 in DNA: TGTGCCAGCATAGGGGCGGAGCGGGCCAAAAACATTCAGTACTTC. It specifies CASIGAERAKNIQYF.

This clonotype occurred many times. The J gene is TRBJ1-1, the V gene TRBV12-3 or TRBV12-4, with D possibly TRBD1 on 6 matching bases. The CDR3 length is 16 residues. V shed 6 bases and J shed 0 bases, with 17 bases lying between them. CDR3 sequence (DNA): TGTGCCAGCAGAGACACAGGGATCGCCATGAACACTGAAGCTTTCTTT. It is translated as CASRDTGIAMNTEAFF.

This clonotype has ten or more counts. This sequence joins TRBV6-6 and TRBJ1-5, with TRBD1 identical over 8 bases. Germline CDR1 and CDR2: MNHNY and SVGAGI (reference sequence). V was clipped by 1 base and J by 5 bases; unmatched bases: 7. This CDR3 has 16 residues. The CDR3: CASSYWPDRVDQPQHF. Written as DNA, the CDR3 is TGTGCCAGCAGTTACTGGCCGGACAGGGTCGATCAGCCCCAGCATTTT.

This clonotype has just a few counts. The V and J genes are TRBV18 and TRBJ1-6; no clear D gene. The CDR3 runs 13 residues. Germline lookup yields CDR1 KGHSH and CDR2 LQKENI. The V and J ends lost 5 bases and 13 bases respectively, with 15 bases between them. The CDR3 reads CASSSENYTPLHF. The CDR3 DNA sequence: TGTGCCAGCTCATCAGAAAATTACACCCCCCTCCACTTT.

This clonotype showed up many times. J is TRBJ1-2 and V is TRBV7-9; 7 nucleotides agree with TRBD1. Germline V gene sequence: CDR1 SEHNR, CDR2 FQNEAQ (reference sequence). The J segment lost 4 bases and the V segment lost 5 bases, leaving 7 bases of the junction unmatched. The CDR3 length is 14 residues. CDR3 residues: CASSMRQGGYGYTF. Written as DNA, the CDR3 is TGTGCCAGCAGCATGCGACAGGGTGGCTATGGCTACACCTTC.

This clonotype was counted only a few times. CDR3 amino acids: CASARTGHNEQFF. The CDR3 DNA is TGTGCCAGCGCCCGGACAGGCCACAATGAGCAGTTCTTC. This chain links TRBV27 with TRBJ2-1, with 7 bases that match TRBD1. The CDR3 runs 13 residues. Trimming cost V 8 bases and J 5 bases; bases outside gene matches: 6. The germline V gene encodes CDR1 MNHEY and CDR2 SMNVEV (reference sequence).

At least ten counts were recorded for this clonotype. Here the CDR3 DNA reads TGCAGTGCGCGAGGACAGGTTGAGCAGTTCTTC. Encoded protein: CSARGQVEQFF. The genes are TRBV20-1 and TRBJ2-1; 7 nucleotides match TRBD1. The germline CDR1 and CDR2 sequences are DFQATT and SNEGSKA (reference sequence). This CDR3 is built from 11 residues. The junction had 5 bases not matched to a gene; V was cut back by 6 bases and J by 9 bases.

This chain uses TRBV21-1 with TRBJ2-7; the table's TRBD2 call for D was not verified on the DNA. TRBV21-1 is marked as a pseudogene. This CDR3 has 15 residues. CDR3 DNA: TGTGCCAGCAGCGAAACAAGCGGACGCTTCTACGAGCAGTACTTC. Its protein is CASSETSGRFYEQYF.

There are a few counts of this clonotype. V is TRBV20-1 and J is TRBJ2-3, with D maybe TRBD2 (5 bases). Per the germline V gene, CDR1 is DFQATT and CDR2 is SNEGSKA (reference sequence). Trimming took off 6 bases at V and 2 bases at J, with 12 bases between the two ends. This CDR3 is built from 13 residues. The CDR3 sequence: CSATAGDTDTQYF. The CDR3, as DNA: TGCAGTGCAACTGCCGGGGACACAGATACGCAGTATTTT.

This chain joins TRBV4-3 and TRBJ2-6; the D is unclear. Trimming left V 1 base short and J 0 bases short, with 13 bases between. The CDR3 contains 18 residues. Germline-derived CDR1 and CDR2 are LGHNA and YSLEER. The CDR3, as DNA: TGCGCCAGCAGCCAAGGAGCAGGTGCCTCCTCTGGGGCCAACGTCCTGACTTTC. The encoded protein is CASSQGAGASSGANVLTF.

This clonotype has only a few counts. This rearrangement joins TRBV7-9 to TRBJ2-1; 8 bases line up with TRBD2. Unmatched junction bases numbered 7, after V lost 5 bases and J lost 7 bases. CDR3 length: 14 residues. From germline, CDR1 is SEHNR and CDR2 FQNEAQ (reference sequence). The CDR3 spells CASSPVRGGNEQFF. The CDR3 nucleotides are TGTGCCAGCAGCCCCGTCCGGGGGGGGAATGAGCAGTTCTTC.

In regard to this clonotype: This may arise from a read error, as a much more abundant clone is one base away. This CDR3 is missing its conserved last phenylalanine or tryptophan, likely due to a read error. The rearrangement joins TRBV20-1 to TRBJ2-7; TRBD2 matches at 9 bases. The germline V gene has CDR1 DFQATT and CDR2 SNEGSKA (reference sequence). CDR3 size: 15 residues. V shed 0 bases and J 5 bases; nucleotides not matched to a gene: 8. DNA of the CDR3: TGCAGTGCTAGAGATCGGACTGGACTAGCGAACGAGCAGTACTAC. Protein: CSARDRTGLANEQYY.

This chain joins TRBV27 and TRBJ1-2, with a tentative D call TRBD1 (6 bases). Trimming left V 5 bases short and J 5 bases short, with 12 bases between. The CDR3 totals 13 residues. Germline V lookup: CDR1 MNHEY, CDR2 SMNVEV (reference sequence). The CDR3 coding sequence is TGTGCCAGCAGTCCCCAGGGGCTATATGGCTACACCTTC. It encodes CASSPQGLYGYTF.